This entry features one TCR beta chain sequence. Its specificity is unknown. This specimen comes from a study of blood T cells in healthy people across ages. Points from the study as a whole: Those diversity estimates obtained from one million T cells were thought to be underestimates.

A second PCR, run for about 7 to 11 cycles, used a sample-barcoded 5' primer plus a J-beta primer mix. Each CDR3 protein is one row after TCRdb ran MiXCR on the 5' RACE reads. This sample has about 1.1 million distinct CDR3 sequences, with 35% to 40% found just once. CDR3 length equals 17 residues. From germline, CDR1 is LNHDA and CDR2 SQIVND (reference sequence). V was pared by 3 bases and J by 0 bases, with 9 bases of the junction left unmatched. The specimen was blood. V gene TRBV19 combines with J gene TRBJ1-1; 8 positions match TRBD1. The clonotype comes from a man younger than 35 in good health. DNA of the CDR3: TGTGCCAGTAGTATTGGACAGGGCGGCCCCATGAACACTGAAGCTTTCTTT. Its translation: CASSIGQGGPMNTEAFF.